Following are 6 T cell receptor beta chains from one sample sequenced in a study of blood T cell repertoires in COVID-19. Measured with immunoSEQ multiplex PCR; TCRdb has only the in-frame clones, and not every one. This sample has 180,000 or so clones, with around 80% found just once. Source material: PBMCs or T cells enriched from blood (not recorded which). The receptors stem from a woman aged 60-75 years who had recovered from COVID-19.

The chain uses TRBV28 and TRBJ1-5, with D possibly TRBD1 on 5 matching bases. V was pared by 7 bases and J by 5 bases, with 12 bases between. CDR1 is MDHEN and CDR2 is SYDVKM in the germline V gene. The CDR3 covers 13 residues. In DNA form, the CDR3 reads TGTGCCAGCACGTGGGGACTCTATCAGCCCCAGCATTTT. Its protein is CASTWGLYQPQHF.

This chain links TRBV19 with TRBJ2-2, with no clear D. The CDR3 sequence is 14 residues long. The V gene's germline CDR1 is LNHDA and CDR2 SQIVND (reference sequence). V lost 1 base and J 1 base, leaving 4 bases between the germline ends. The CDR3 protein is CASSIGQNTGELFF. CDR3 nucleotide sequence: TGTGCCAGTAGTATAGGTCAGAACACCGGGGAGCTGTTTTTT.

As for this clone: One end of the junction fails to match germline, which may point to a read error. The rearrangement links TRBV6-1 to TRBJ2-1, with D hard to call. Germline loops: CDR1 MNHNS, CDR2 SASEGT. This CDR3 comprises 11 residues. This CDR3 reads CASSEAYEQFF. The CDR3 DNA reads TGTGCCAGCAGCGAAGCCTATGAGCAGTTCTTC.

The rearrangement links TRBV2 to TRBJ2-5, with a possible D match to TRBD2 (7 bases). Trimming shortened V by 7 bases and J by 5 bases, and 17 bases separated the two germline ends. The CDR3 length is 14 residues. The germline CDR1 and CDR2 sequences are SNHLY and FYNNEI. The CDR3 is CASTQDSGEETQYF. The CDR3 DNA follows: TGTGCCAGCACCCAGGACAGCGGGGAGGAGACCCAGTACTTC.

This clone was seen a single time. This chain uses TRBV21-1 with TRBJ1-1. TRBV21-1 is deemed a pseudogene. The CDR3 has 13 amino acids. CDR3 region: CASSKQANTEAFF. CDR3 bases: TGTGCCAGCAGCAAACAAGCGAACACTGAAGCTTTCTTT.

As for this clone: Other DNA variants within this sample encode the same CDR3. The rearrangement links TRBV10-1 to TRBJ2-5; D is possibly TRBD2 (7 bases). CDR3 size: 14 residues. Germline V gene sequence: CDR1 WNHNN, CDR2 SYGVQD (reference sequence). The ends were cut back, 3 bases at V and 1 base at J, with 9 bases in the middle. In DNA form, the CDR3 reads TGCGCCAGCAGTGAAGGGGGGGCCCAAGAGACCCAGTACTTC. Protein sequence: CASSEGGAQETQYF.